The present T cell receptor beta chain was sequenced within a study of CD8+CD57+ T cells in acquired aplastic anemia. Study details: Each DNA sample taken from sorted CD4+ and CD8+ cells came to around 3.4 ug on average.

Whoever was chosen for sequencing had shown CD8+CD57+ cell expansion by flow cytometry. Each patient carried a diagnosis of severe acquired aplastic anemia. Germline V gene sequence: CDR1 MNHEY, CDR2 SMNVEV (reference sequence). The CDR3 consists of 15 residues. Trimming shortened V by 6 bases and J by 11 bases, and 25 bases separated the two germline ends. Profiles of TCR beta VDJ and CDR3 were generated from a genomic DNA template. TCRdb ran MiXCR on the reads and lists one entry per CDR3 protein. Found here are roughly 170,000 distinct CDR3 sequences, nearly 50% of them singletons; the top ten hold roughly 13%. On this clonotype: Antigen: not known.

Study results and caveats: Patients and controls shared twenty-nine CD8+ CDR3 sequences.

The sample was sorted CD4+, CD8+, or CD8+CD57+ T cells (not recorded which) from PBMCs. The receptor was derived from a human donor with aplastic anemia. This chain connects TRBV27 to TRBJ1-2; maybe TRBD1 (6 bases). In nucleotides, the CDR3 is TGTGCCAGCAGCCGGTACCCTCGTCCACAGGGCGCGTACACCTTC. Translation: CASSRYPRPQGAYTF.